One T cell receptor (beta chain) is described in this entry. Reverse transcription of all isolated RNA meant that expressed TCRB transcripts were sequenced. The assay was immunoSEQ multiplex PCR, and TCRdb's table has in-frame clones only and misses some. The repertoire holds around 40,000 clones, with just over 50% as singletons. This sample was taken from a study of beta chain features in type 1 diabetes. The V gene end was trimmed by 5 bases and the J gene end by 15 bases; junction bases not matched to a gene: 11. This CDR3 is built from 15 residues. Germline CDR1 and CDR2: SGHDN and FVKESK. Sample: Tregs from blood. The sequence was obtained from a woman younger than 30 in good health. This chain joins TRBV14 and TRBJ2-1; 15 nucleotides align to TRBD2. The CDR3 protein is CASSSGLAGGTWLFF. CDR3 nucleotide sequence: TGTGCCAGCAGCTCGGGACTAGCGGGAGGAACTTGGCTGTTCTTC. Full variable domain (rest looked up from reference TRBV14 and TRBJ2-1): EAGVTQFPSHSVIEKGQTVTLRCDPISGHDNLYWYRRVMGKEIKFLLHFVKESKQDESGMPNNRFLAERTGGTYSTLKVQPAELEDSGVYFCASSSGLAGGTWLFFGPGTRLTVL.